A single sample is the source of the 31 T cell receptor beta chains below, sequenced in a study of cytomegalovirus exposure and HLA in healthy donors. The PCR contained 60 Vbeta and 13 Jbeta primers. Generated by immunoSEQ multiplex PCR, the TCRdb table keeps only in-frame clones and is missing some. Here the sample spans about 180,000 clones, roughly 80% being singletons. The source material was PBMCs. Receptor source: a man aged 55 to 69 in good health and CMV-seronegative.

The chain couples TRBV6-1 to TRBJ1-5, with D possibly matching TRBD1 (6 bases). Germline V CDR1 and CDR2: MNHNS, SASEGT. V gave up 3 bases and J gave up 2 bases, with 23 bases separating them. CDR3 length equals 19 residues. Here the CDR3 reads CASSEQVTGLRTGNQPQHF. Here the CDR3 DNA reads TGTGCCAGCAGTGAGCAAGTAACAGGGCTCCGCACGGGCAATCAGCCCCAGCATTTT.

The rearrangement joins TRBV28 to TRBJ2-5, with 8 nucleotides matching TRBD1. Germline loops: CDR1 MDHEN, CDR2 SYDVKM. This CDR3 contains 15 residues. After removal of 2 bases from V and 4 bases from J, the junction contained 6 bases not matched to a gene. The CDR3 protein is CASSLDRGWAETQYF. The CDR3 DNA is TGTGCCAGCAGTTTAGACAGGGGTTGGGCAGAGACCCAGTACTTC.

V and J are TRBV19 and TRBJ1-1; 10 positions match TRBD1. J lost 0 bases, V lost 0 bases, and 13 bases had no gene match. CDR3 size: 20 residues. Per germline, CDR1 LNHDA and CDR2 SQIVND (reference sequence). CDR3 sequence: CASSIDPTDRGYLMNTEAFF. The CDR3 DNA sequence: TGTGCCAGTAGTATAGACCCCACGGACAGGGGGTATCTTATGAACACTGAAGCTTTCTTT.

The gene calls are TRBV9 and TRBJ2-5, with D maybe TRBD2 (5 bases). CDR1 is SGDLS and CDR2 is YYNGEE in the germline V gene. This CDR3 comprises 15 residues. V was shortened by 0 bases and J by 5 bases, with 14 bases between the two germline ends. The CDR3 region has the DNA TGTGCCAGCAGCGTAGGTGGGCACGGCGGGGAGACCCAGTACTTC. This gives the protein CASSVGGHGGETQYF.

This chain connects TRBV27 to TRBJ1-5; possibly TRBD1 for D (6 bases). V lost 4 bases to trimming and J lost 9 bases, with 28 bases between them. This CDR3 comprises 18 residues. Germline V lookup: CDR1 MNHEY, CDR2 SMNVEV (reference sequence). The CDR3 reads CASSSGAGGRGIQRPQHF. CDR3 sequence (DNA): TGTGCCAGCAGTTCAGGGGCGGGCGGAAGGGGGATCCAAAGGCCCCAGCATTTT.

The V call is TRBV7-8, the J call TRBJ2-5, with 7 bases lining up with TRBD2. The end of the DNA aligns better with TRBJ2-7, so the J call may be wrong. The CDR3 runs to 15 residues. The germline CDR1 and CDR2 sequences are SGHVS and FQNEAQ. The DNA for the CDR3 is TGTGCCAGCAGCTCCGAGTGGGGGGGGTCCTACGAGCAGTACTTC. Its translation is CASSSEWGGSYEQYF.

This clone turned up a few times. The V call is TRBV2, the J call TRBJ1-1; D might be TRBD1 (5 bases). Trimming removed 7 bases at V and 8 bases at J, with 11 bases between. The CDR3 has 11 amino acids. Germline V gene data show CDR1 as SNHLY and CDR2 as FYNNEI. The CDR3 DNA reads TGTGCCAGCAAGGGACGGGGGGAAGCTTTCTTT. Residues: CASKGRGEAFF.

J is TRBJ2-5 and V is TRBV2; 11 bases align to TRBD2. There are 15 residues in the CDR3. Germline CDR1 is SNHLY and CDR2 is FYNNEI. Trimming took 6 bases from V and 7 from J; bases not matched to a gene: 10. CDR3 in amino acids: CASRVLAGAGGTQYF. CDR3 coding DNA: TGTGCCAGCAGAGTACTAGCGGGGGCGGGGGGGACCCAGTACTTC.

V is TRBV6-6 and J is TRBJ1-5; D may be TRBD1 (5 bases). Trimming shortened V by 5 bases and J by 3 bases, and 11 bases separated the two germline ends. Germline V gene data show CDR1 as MNHNY and CDR2 as SVGAGI (reference sequence). This CDR3 is built from 14 residues. Here the CDR3 reads CASSKDSPNQPQHF. CDR3 sequence (DNA): TGTGCCAGCAGTAAAGACAGCCCCAATCAGCCCCAGCATTTT.

V gene TRBV5-4 combines with J gene TRBJ2-5; 8 nucleotides align to TRBD2. This CDR3 is 14 amino acids long. J lost 4 bases, V lost 4 bases, and 6 bases had no gene match. The V gene's germline CDR1 is SGHNT and CDR2 YYREEE (reference sequence). The CDR3 region has the DNA TGTGCCAGCAGCGCGACGCGGGGGGCAGAGACCCAGTACTTC. As protein: CASSATRGAETQYF.

The chain couples TRBV5-4 to TRBJ1-1; 7 nucleotides agree with TRBD1. This CDR3 is built from 13 residues. Germline-derived CDR1 and CDR2 are SGHNT and YYREEE (reference sequence). The ends lost 4 bases at V and 7 bases at J; junction bases unmatched: 7. The CDR3: CASSLKRDSEAFF. CDR3 nucleotides: TGTGCCAGCAGCCTGAAGAGGGACAGTGAAGCTTTCTTT.

This clone was counted between two and nine times. This chain uses TRBV6-1 with TRBJ1-4; D remains ambiguous. Germline V gene lookup returns CDR1 MNHNS and CDR2 SASEGT. Trimming removed 4 bases from V and 3 bases from J, with 12 bases in between. The CDR3 is 15 residues long. CDR3 DNA sequence: TGTGCCAGCAGTGCCTTGCGGTATGCTAATGAAAAACTGTTTTTT. Its protein is CASSALRYANEKLFF.

The chain couples TRBV2 to TRBJ1-4, with D perhaps TRBD1 (5 bases). Germline V gives CDR1 SNHLY, CDR2 FYNNEI. This CDR3 is built from 15 residues. V was cut by 5 bases and J by 8 bases, with 18 bases left in between. The DNA of the CDR3 is TGTGCCAGCAGTATCAATTGGAGGGGTGGGGAAAAACTGTTTTTT. Its protein is CASSINWRGGEKLFF.

CDR3 protein: CASSFDRAANTIYF. For the CDR3, the DNA is TGCGCCAGCAGCTTTGACAGGGCAGCAAACACCATATATTTT. The chain joins TRBV5-1 to TRBJ1-3; 7 nucleotides match TRBD1. The germline gives CDR1 SGHRS, CDR2 YFSETQ. V was pared by 2 bases and J by 6 bases, with 5 bases of the junction left unmatched. This CDR3 spans 14 amino acids. The variable domain in full, completed from reference TRBV5-1 and TRBJ1-3, reads KAGVTQTPRYLIKTRGQQVTLSCSPISGHRSVSWYQQTPGQGLQFLFEYFSETQRNKGNFPGRFSGRQFSNSRSEMNVSTLELGDSALYLCASSFDRAANTIYFGEGSWLTVV.

This clone was observed a single time. The J gene is TRBJ1-6, the V gene TRBV6-4; 9 bases are shared with TRBD1. There are 18 residues in the CDR3. Trimming removed 1 base from V and 4 bases from J; junction bases left unmatched: 8. Germline V gives CDR1 MRHNA, CDR2 SNTAGT. The DNA for the CDR3 is TGTGCCAGCAGTGACTGGGACAGGGCGGAAGAATATAATTCACCCCTCCACTTT. Encoded protein: CASSDWDRAEEYNSPLHF.

V gene TRBV9 combines with J gene TRBJ2-1; the match to TRBD2 covers 12 bases. J lost 7 bases, V lost 0 bases, and 8 bases had no gene match. The CDR3 contains 17 residues. Germline-derived CDR1 and CDR2 are SGDLS and YYNGEE. CDR3 in amino acids: CASSVVPSGGASNEQFF. The CDR3 DNA is TGTGCCAGCAGCGTAGTTCCTAGCGGGGGGGCCTCGAATGAGCAGTTCTTC.

This rearrangement joins TRBV5-5 to TRBJ1-3; D is ambiguous. Trimming took off 0 bases at V and 0 bases at J, with 10 bases between the two ends. CDR3 length equals 16 residues. Per the germline V gene, CDR1 is SGHKS and CDR2 is YYEKEE (reference sequence). The CDR3 coding sequence is TGTGCCAGCAGCTTGGTCGGGGAGAGCTCTGGAAACACCATATATTTT. Amino acid sequence: CASSLVGESSGNTIYF. Combining the CDR3 with reference TRBV5-5 and TRBJ1-3 gives the whole variable domain DAGVTQSPTHLIKTRGQQVTLRCSPISGHKSVSWYQQVLGQGPQFIFQYYEKEERGRGNFPDRFSARQFPNYSSELNVNALLLGDSALYLCASSLVGESSGNTIYFGEGSWLTVV.

This clone was counted between two and nine times. This sequence joins TRBV2 and TRBJ2-7; 8 nucleotides align to TRBD1. CDR3 size: 12 residues. V dropped 8 bases and J dropped 6; count of bases not matched to a gene: 6. In germline, CDR1 is SNHLY, CDR2 FYNNEI. CDR3 sequence: CASLGQATEQYF. Here the CDR3 DNA reads TGTGCCAGCTTGGGACAGGCCACCGAGCAGTACTTC.

As regards this clone: Lacking the conserved final phenylalanine or tryptophan, this CDR3 likely reflects a read error. The chain uses TRBV5-6 and TRBJ1-2, with 7 bases identical to TRBD1. The length of the CDR3 is 13 residues. V was pared by 0 bases and J by 8 bases, with 4 bases of the junction left unmatched. CDR1 is SGHDT and CDR2 is YYEEEE in the germline V gene. CDR3 DNA: TGTGCCAGCAGCTTGGGGCAGGGACAGGGCTACACCCTC. Its translation: CASSLGQGQGYTL.

This clone was seen more than once but under ten times. The chain uses TRBV30 and TRBJ1-4; possibly TRBD1 for D (5 bases). The V gene's germline CDR1 is GTSNPN and CDR2 SVGIG (reference sequence). The CDR3 runs to 15 residues. Deletions cut 0 bases from V and 4 bases from J, with 12 bases between. CDR3 in amino acids: CAWSVVGVGNEKLFF. DNA of the CDR3: TGTGCCTGGAGTGTGGTAGGGGTGGGTAATGAAAAACTGTTTTTT.

The chain links TRBV15 to TRBJ2-2, with D possibly being TRBD1 (6 bases). The V gene's germline CDR1 is LNHNV and CDR2 YYDKDF (reference sequence). With 1 base removed from V and 0 bases from J, the gap between germline ends came to 15 bases. The CDR3 has 18 amino acids. CDR3 DNA: TGTGCCACCAGCAGAGCTGTCCTGAGGACAGCGAACACCGGGGAGCTGTTTTTT. Protein sequence: CATSRAVLRTANTGELFF. Full variable domain (rest looked up from reference TRBV15 and TRBJ2-2): DAMVIQNPRYQVTQFGKPVTLSCSQTLNHNVMYWYQQKSSQAPKLLFHYYDKDFNNEADTPDNFQSRRPNTSFCFLDIRSPGLGDTAMYLCATSRAVLRTANTGELFFGEGSRLTVL.

This clone was found once. The chain combines TRBV7-2 with TRBJ2-7, with 9 bases that match TRBD1. V shed 8 bases, J shed 0 bases, and the junction held 5 bases outside the gene matches. CDR1 is SGHTA, CDR2 FQGNSA, per germline. The CDR3 is 14 residues long. CDR3 DNA sequence: TGTGCCAGCTGCCGGGACAGGGCCTCCTACGAGCAGTACTTC. It translates to CASCRDRASYEQYF.

The chain has TRBV30 and TRBJ1-2; D possibly corresponds to TRBD1 (5 bases). Germline-derived CDR1 and CDR2 are GTSNPN and SVGIG (reference sequence). The CDR3 totals 11 residues. With 5 bases removed from V and 8 bases from J, the gap between germline ends came to 12 bases. The CDR3 here is CAWSGGEGYTF. CDR3 sequence (DNA): TGTGCCTGGTCCGGGGGTGAAGGCTACACCTTC.

J is TRBJ1-1 and V is TRBV14; the D is unclear. This CDR3 is built from 13 residues. Trimming left V 4 bases short and J 1 base short, with 7 bases between. CDR1 and CDR2 from the germline V gene are SGHDN and FVKESK. In DNA form, the CDR3 reads TGTGCCAGCAGCCCAAAGAGGAACACTGAAGCTTTCTTT. Translated: CASSPKRNTEAFF.

The V gene is TRBV5-4, the J gene TRBJ1-2, with D maybe TRBD1 (6 bases). V was clipped by 4 bases and J by 4 bases, with 14 bases between them. The CDR3 extends over 14 amino acids. Germline lookup yields CDR1 SGHNT and CDR2 YYREEE (reference sequence). The chain's CDR3 is CASSPTGPVYGYTF. In DNA, the CDR3 is TGTGCCAGCAGCCCTACAGGGCCAGTCTATGGCTACACCTTC.

The chain employs TRBV5-1 and TRBJ2-1; 7 bases align to TRBD1. V trimming: 6 bases; J trimming: 2 bases; junction bases outside the gene matches: 11. This CDR3 spans 16 amino acids. CDR1 and CDR2 (germline): SGHRS, YFSETQ. CDR3 in amino acids: CASTGTGETTYNEQFF. The CDR3 DNA reads as TGCGCCAGCACCGGCACAGGGGAAACGACCTACAATGAGCAGTTCTTC.

V is TRBV19 and J is TRBJ1-5; D is perhaps TRBD1 (5 bases). Between the trimmed V and J ends, which lost 5 bases and 6 bases, there was a span of 23 bases. Germline V gene data show CDR1 as LNHDA and CDR2 as SQIVND (reference sequence). The CDR3 runs 17 residues. The DNA for the CDR3 is TGTGCCAGTAGTCTTTACTTAACCGGGACTCCTGCTCAGCCCCAGCATTTT. It is translated as CASSLYLTGTPAQPQHF.

This chain joins TRBV6-6 and TRBJ2-5; a possible D gene is TRBD1 (6 bases). Trimming shortened V by 6 bases and J by 1 base, and 18 bases separated the two germline ends. Germline V lookup: CDR1 MNHNY, CDR2 SVGAGI (reference sequence). The CDR3 extends over 16 amino acids. CDR3 nucleotides: TGTGCCAGCAGCCCTCAAACAGGGAGAGGCCAAGAGACCCAGTACTTC. Translation gives CASSPQTGRGQETQYF.

This chain connects TRBV6-6 to TRBJ2-7; the D gene is possibly TRBD1 (6 bases). Deletions cut 6 bases from V and 1 base from J, with 7 bases between. Germline-derived CDR1 and CDR2 are MNHNY and SVGAGI (reference sequence). The length of the CDR3 is 12 residues. The CDR3 region has the DNA TGTGCCAGCAGCGACAGGTCCTACGAGCAGTACTTC. Encoded protein: CASSDRSYEQYF.

The rearrangement links TRBV6-1 to TRBJ1-4, with a tentative D call TRBD1 (5 bases). The germline V gene encodes CDR1 MNHNS and CDR2 SASEGT. V lost 7 bases, J lost 0 bases, and 9 bases lay in between. This CDR3 is 14 amino acids long. The CDR3 DNA is TGTGCCAGCACAGGGTGGGCAACTAATGAAAAACTGTTTTTT. It codes for CASTGWATNEKLFF.

The genes are TRBV9 and TRBJ2-7; 10 bases are a match to TRBD1. Germline lookup yields CDR1 SGDLS and CDR2 YYNGEE. Unmatched junction bases numbered 2, after V lost 2 bases and J lost 6 bases. The length of the CDR3 is 13 residues. The CDR3 DNA reads as TGTGCCAGCAGCGTCCGGGACAGGGGCGAGCAGTACTTC. Translating gives CASSVRDRGEQYF.